This T cell receptor beta chain appears in the sequencing data of a study of blood T cells in healthy people across ages. General observations from the study: Because sorting was not performed, PBMCs prevented conclusive naive versus antigen-experienced comparison.

In its sample, this clonotype was seen many times. Its antigen is not known. The V gene lost 4 bases and the J gene lost 7 bases, with 11 bases spanning the gap. The V gene's germline CDR1 is DFQATT and CDR2 SNEGSKA (reference sequence). The CDR3 consists of 11 residues. Using a J-beta primer mix together with a sample-barcoded 5' primer, a second PCR was run for 7 to 11 cycles. TCRdb re-derived calls from the 5' RACE reads in MiXCR, one entry per CDR3 protein. The data hold a few hundred thousand distinct CDR3 sequences, with about 55% observed a single time. The sequence came from a man aged 55 to 69 in good health. This chain connects TRBV20-1 to TRBJ2-7; no clear D. The source material was blood. Here the CDR3 DNA reads TGCAGTGCTACACACCCCCGGGAGCAGTACTTC. It translates to CSATHPREQYF.